Detailed here is one T cell receptor beta chain. TCRdb's table, derived via immunoSEQ multiplex PCR, lists solely in-frame clones and lacks some. The table lists 1.6 million or so clones, approximately 97% of them singletons. This specimen comes from a study of shared clonotypes between healthy human individuals. The CDR3 is 18 residues long. Looked up from germline, CDR1 is SGDLS and CDR2 is YYNGEE. The V gene lost 0 bases and the J gene lost 5 bases, with 23 bases spanning the gap. The receptor was isolated from a man aged 25 to 40 in good health. The sample consisted of naive CD4+ T cells sorted from blood. The sample's subset: CD45RA+ positively selected. The chain links TRBV9 to TRBJ2-5, with D tentatively TRBD1 or TRBD2 (5 bases each). For the CDR3, the DNA is TGTGCCAGCAGCGTAGGATCGTGGGGGAAAGAGGGAGTGGAGACCCAGTACTTC. Translating gives CASSVGSWGKEGVETQYF.